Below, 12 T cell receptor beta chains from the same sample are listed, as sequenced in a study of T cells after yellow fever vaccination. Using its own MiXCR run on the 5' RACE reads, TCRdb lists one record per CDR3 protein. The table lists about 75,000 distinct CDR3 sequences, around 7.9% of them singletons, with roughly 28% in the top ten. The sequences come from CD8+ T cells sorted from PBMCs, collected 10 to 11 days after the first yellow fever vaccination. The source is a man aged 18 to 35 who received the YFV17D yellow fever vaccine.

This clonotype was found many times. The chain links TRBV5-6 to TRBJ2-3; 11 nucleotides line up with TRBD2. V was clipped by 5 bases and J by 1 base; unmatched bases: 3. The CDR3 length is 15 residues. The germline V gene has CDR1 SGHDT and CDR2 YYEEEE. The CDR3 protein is CASRRLAGRTDTQYF. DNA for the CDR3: TGTGCCAGCAGACGACTAGCGGGGCGCACAGATACGCAGTATTTT.

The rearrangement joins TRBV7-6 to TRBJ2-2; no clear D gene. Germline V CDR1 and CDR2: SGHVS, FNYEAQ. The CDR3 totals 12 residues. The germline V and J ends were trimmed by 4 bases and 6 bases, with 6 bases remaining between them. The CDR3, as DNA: TGTGCCAGCAGCTGGGAATCCGGGGAGCTGTTTTTT. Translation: CASSWESGELFF.

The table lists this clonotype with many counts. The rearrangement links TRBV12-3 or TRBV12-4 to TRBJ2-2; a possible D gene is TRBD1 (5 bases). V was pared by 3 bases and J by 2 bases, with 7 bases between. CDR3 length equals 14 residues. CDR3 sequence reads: CASSLGLNTGELFF. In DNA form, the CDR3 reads TGTGCCAGCAGTTTGGGGCTCAACACCGGGGAGCTGTTTTTT.

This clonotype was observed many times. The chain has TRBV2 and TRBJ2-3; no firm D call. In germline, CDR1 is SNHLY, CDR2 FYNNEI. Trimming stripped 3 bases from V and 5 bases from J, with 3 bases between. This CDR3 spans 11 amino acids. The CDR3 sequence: CASSEGDTQYF. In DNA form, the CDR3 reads TGTGCCAGCAGTGAGGGAGATACGCAGTATTTT.

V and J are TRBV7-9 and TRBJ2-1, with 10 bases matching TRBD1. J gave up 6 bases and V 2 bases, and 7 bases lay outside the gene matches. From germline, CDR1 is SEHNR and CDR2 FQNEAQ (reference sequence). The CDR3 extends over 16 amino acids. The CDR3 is CASSLQAGQGLNEQFF. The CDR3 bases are TGTGCCAGCAGCTTACAGGCGGGACAGGGGCTCAATGAGCAGTTCTTC.

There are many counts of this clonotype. CDR3 in amino acids: CASSQGETPNTEAFF. As DNA, the CDR3 is TGCGCCAGCAGCCAAGGGGAGACACCGAACACTGAAGCTTTCTTT. The rearrangement links TRBV4-1 to TRBJ1-1; D gene unclear. Looked up from germline, CDR1 is MGHRA and CDR2 is YSYEKL. The CDR3 runs to 15 residues. V lost 1 base to trimming and J lost 1 base, with 10 bases between them.

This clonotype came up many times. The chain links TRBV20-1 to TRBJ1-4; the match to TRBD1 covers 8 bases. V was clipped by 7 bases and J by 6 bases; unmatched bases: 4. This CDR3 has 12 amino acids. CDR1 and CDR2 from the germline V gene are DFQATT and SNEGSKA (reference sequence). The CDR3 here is CSGPRGHEKLFF. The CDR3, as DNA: TGCAGTGGGCCCAGGGGGCATGAAAAACTGTTTTTT.

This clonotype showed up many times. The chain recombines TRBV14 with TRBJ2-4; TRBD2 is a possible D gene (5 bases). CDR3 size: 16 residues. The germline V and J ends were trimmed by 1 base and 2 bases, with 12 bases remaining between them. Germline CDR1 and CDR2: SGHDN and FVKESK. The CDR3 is CASSQGAGGSKNIQYF. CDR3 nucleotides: TGTGCCAGCAGCCAAGGGGCAGGAGGATCCAAAAACATTCAGTACTTC.

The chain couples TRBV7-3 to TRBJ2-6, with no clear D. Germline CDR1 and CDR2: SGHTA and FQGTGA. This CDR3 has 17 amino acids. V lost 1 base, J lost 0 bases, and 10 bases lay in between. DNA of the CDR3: TGTGCCAGCAGCTTAAGACCGGAGAGCTCTGGGGCCAACGTCCTGACTTTC. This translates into CASSLRPESSGANVLTF.

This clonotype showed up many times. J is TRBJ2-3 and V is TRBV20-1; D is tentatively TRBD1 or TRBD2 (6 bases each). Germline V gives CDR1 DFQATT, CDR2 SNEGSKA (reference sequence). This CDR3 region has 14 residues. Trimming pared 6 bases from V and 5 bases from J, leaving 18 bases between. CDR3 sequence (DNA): TGCAGTGCCCGGCCGTGGAGGGGGGAAGATACGCAGTATTTT. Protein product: CSARPWRGEDTQYF.

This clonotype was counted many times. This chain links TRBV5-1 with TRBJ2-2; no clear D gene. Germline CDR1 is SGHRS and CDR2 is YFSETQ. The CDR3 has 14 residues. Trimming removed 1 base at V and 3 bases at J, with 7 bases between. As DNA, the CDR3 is TGCGCCAGCAGCTTGCGGGTGGACACCGGGGAGCTGTTTTTT. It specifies CASSLRVDTGELFF.

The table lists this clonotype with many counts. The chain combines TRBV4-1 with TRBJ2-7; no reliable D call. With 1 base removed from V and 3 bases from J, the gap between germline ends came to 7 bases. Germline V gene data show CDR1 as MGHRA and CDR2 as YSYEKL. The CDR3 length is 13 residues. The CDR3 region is CASSQGDVYEQYF. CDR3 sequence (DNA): TGCGCCAGCAGCCAAGGTGATGTCTACGAGCAGTACTTC.